Sequencing of this TCR beta chain was carried out in a study of blood T cell repertoires in COVID-19. Looking at the study overall: Samples taken during acute and convalescent COVID-19 were collected in the United States, Italy and Spain. T cells, B-cell-depleted T cells, or PBMCs provided the cDNA or gDNA that served as material.

The V end lost 1 base, the J end lost 2 bases, and 13 bases lay between the germline ends. The CDR3 sequence is 16 residues long. The germline V gene encodes CDR1 SEHNR and CDR2 FQNEAQ (reference sequence). Under the authors' procedure: Amplifying reference gene primers gave estimates of nucleated cell counts. Sequencing used immunoSEQ multiplex PCR; TCRdb keeps in-frame clones, though not all of them. The V and J calls and the clone size are those of that table, but D and trimming were determined from the DNA. The data show about 120,000 clones, with roughly four fifths seen just once and about 5% held by the top ten.

The receptor's source is a woman between 65 and 79 years old with acute or convalescent COVID-19. The J gene is TRBJ2-3, the V gene TRBV7-9; weak D call: TRBD1 (5 bases). The sequencing input was peripheral blood. The CDR3 DNA reads as TGTGCCAGCAGCTTAGTAGCTTGGGGCTCCACAGATACGCAGTATTTT. It is translated as CASSLVAWGSTDTQYF. The whole variable domain, remainder taken from reference TRBV7-9 and TRBJ2-3, is DTGVSQNPRHKITKRGQNVTFRCDPISEHNRLYWYRQTLGQGPEFLTYFQNEAQLEKSRLLSDRFSAERPKGSFSTLEIQRTEQGDSAMYLCASSLVAWGSTDTQYFGPGTRLTVL.